The count of the clone carrying this TCR beta chain is one. Antigen unknown. These data belong to a study of T cells in Graves' hyperthyroidism and ophthalmopathy. Study details: Specimen type is peripheral blood, collected at initial diagnosis prior to any treatment. Overall study findings and caveats: Blood also contained most expanded thyroid clonotypes above 0.001.

Trimming stripped 2 bases from V and 8 bases from J, with 7 bases between. The length of the CDR3 is 12 residues. Regions amplified from RNA transcripts were the TCR beta CDR3 regions. First-round RT-PCR with HTBI primers amplified the TCR CDR3 region. TCRdb analysed the multiplex PCR reads with MiXCR anew, one entry per CDR3 protein. The sample includes hundreds of thousands of distinct CDR3 sequences, roughly 15% of them seen just once. The sequencing sample was made of blood. This sequence originates from a woman in her forties with Graves' ophthalmopathy. The V and J genes are TRBV12-3 or TRBV12-4 and TRBJ1-3; D unresolved. Written as DNA, the CDR3 is TGTGCCAGCAGTTTACGATCACACACCATATATTTT. It codes for CASSLRSHTIYF.